The next 8 T cell receptor beta chains were all read from a single sample in a study of shared clonotypes between healthy human individuals. Positively selected for CCR7, the CD45RO-negative cells used as naive CD8 cells excluded terminally differentiated effector memory CD45RA+ cells. Assay: immunoSEQ multiplex PCR; the TCRdb copy retains only in-frame clones and omits some. The sample yields some 2,000,000 clones, around 96% seen once. The source material was naive CD8+ T cells sorted from blood. These receptors all stem from a young man in good health.

The chain has TRBV30 and TRBJ1-2, with D possibly TRBD1 on 6 matching bases. CDR1 is GTSNPN, CDR2 SVGIG, per germline (reference sequence). The CDR3 is 15 amino acids. Trimming left V 2 bases short and J 4 bases short, with 17 bases between. The CDR3 DNA sequence: TGTGCCTGGAGTCGGCCCTCAGGGGTTGGCTATGGCTACACCTTC. Protein product: CAWSRPSGVGYGYTF.

The chain recombines TRBV19 with TRBJ2-7, with D maybe TRBD1 (6 bases). Germline loops: CDR1 LNHDA, CDR2 SQIVND (reference sequence). V was pared by 11 bases and J by 9 bases, with 23 bases between. The CDR3 extends over 13 amino acids. This CDR3 reads CAEGTITASPQYF. As DNA, the CDR3 is TGTGCCGAAGGGACAATCACGGCCTCGCCGCAGTACTTC.

The V and J genes are TRBV6-1 and TRBJ2-7; 7 bases are shared with TRBD1. V shed 5 bases and J 3 bases; nucleotides not matched to a gene: 7. Germline V gene lookup returns CDR1 MNHNS and CDR2 SASEGT. The CDR3 runs 14 residues. CDR3 in DNA: TGTGCCAGCAGTCTCGGACAGGAGGTCTACGAGCAGTACTTC. Protein sequence: CASSLGQEVYEQYF.

V gene TRBV5-1 combines with J gene TRBJ2-7; TRBD2 agrees at 10 bases. The CDR3 has 16 residues. Germline assignment: CDR1 SGHRS and CDR2 YFSETQ. V shed 4 bases and J 2 bases; nucleotides not matched to a gene: 9. CDR3 nucleotide sequence: TGCGCCAGCAGCCCCTCCCCCAGCGGGGGGGCCTACGAGCAGTACTTC. It translates to CASSPSPSGGAYEQYF.

This chain connects TRBV5-8 to TRBJ2-7, with D perhaps matching TRBD1 or TRBD2 (5 bases each). V lost 1 base and J 3 bases, leaving 11 bases between the germline ends. The CDR3 contains 14 residues. Germline CDR1 and CDR2: SGHTS and YDEGEE. The CDR3 nucleotides read TGTGCCAGCAGCTTGCGGGACGGGTACTACGAGCAGTACTTC. It specifies CASSLRDGYYEQYF.

This clone has only one observation. The V gene is TRBV27, the J gene TRBJ1-6, with 7 nucleotides matching TRBD1. Germline V lookup: CDR1 MNHEY, CDR2 SMNVEV (reference sequence). The CDR3 covers 15 residues. The ends lost 3 bases at V and 7 bases at J; junction bases unmatched: 6. This chain's CDR3 is CASSFVAGQNSPLHF. The CDR3 coding sequence is TGTGCCAGCAGTTTCGTTGCGGGACAGAATTCACCCCTCCACTTT.

The genes are TRBV7-9 and TRBJ2-1, with D possibly being TRBD1 or TRBD2 (5 bases each). The V gene lost 3 bases and the J gene lost 10 bases, with 16 bases spanning the gap. The germline CDR1 and CDR2 sequences are SEHNR and FQNEAQ (reference sequence). The CDR3 loop spans 14 amino acids. The DNA for the CDR3 is TGTGCCAGCAGCTTGTACGTTGAAGGGGACGAGCAGTTCTTC. This translates into CASSLYVEGDEQFF. The full variable domain, its missing parts supplied by reference TRBV7-9 and TRBJ2-1, is DTGVSQNPRHKITKRGQNVTFRCDPISEHNRLYWYRQTLGQGPEFLTYFQNEAQLEKSRLLSDRFSAERPKGSFSTLEIQRTEQGDSAMYLCASSLYVEGDEQFFGPGTRLTVL.

This rearrangement joins TRBV5-8 to TRBJ2-7; D is perhaps TRBD2 (5 bases). Germline loops: CDR1 SGHTS, CDR2 YDEGEE. The V end was cut by 1 base, the J end by 5 bases, with 19 bases between. This CDR3 spans 16 amino acids. CDR3 protein: CASSLLIDSSFDEQYF. CDR3 coding DNA: TGTGCCAGCAGCTTGCTTATAGACTCTAGCTTCGACGAGCAGTACTTC.